This T cell receptor (beta chain) was captured in a study of CD4+ T cells in melanoma. Study-wide results and limits: A reported correlation linked neoantigen-specific CD4+ T cells to CD8+, macrophage and B cell function.

Germline values: CDR1 MDHEN, CDR2 SYDVKM. V lost 10 bases to trimming and J lost 3 bases, with 10 bases between them. The length of the CDR3 is 12 residues. The assay was immunoSEQ multiplex PCR, and TCRdb's table has in-frame clones only and misses some. The sample has roughly 110,000 clones; 80% to 95% are singletons. This clone has a single count. Its specificity is not known. The clonotype was recovered from a human donor with melanoma. The chain uses TRBV28 and TRBJ1-5, with D maybe TRBD1 (5 bases). What was sequenced was peripheral blood. The CDR3 region has the DNA TGTGCCACCTGGGGGGTCAATCAGCCCCAGCATTTT. Translation gives CATWGVNQPQHF.